The clone carrying this T cell receptor beta chain was detected a few times. As originally analysed: Reference gene primer amplification in the assay estimated nucleated cell counts. Data came from immunoSEQ multiplex PCR; TCRdb stores just in-frame clones and leaves some out. Clone size and V and J calls were adopted from that table, with D and trimming inferred from the DNA. The sample has approximately 200,000 clones, around 80% seen once. The source of the sample is a study of blood T cell repertoires in COVID-19. Study summary: Donors in the United States, Italy and Spain gave samples during acute or convalescent COVID-19. Sample material is recorded as cDNA or gDNA derived from T cells, B-cell-depleted T cells, or PBMCs.

Input material: peripheral blood. The sequence was obtained from a woman in her forties or fifties with acute or convalescent COVID-19.

CDR3 sequence: CATSRDFTSASEQYF. The DNA of the CDR3 is TGTGCCACCAGCAGAGATTTTACTAGCGCAAGCGAGCAGTACTTC. This chain connects TRBV15 to TRBJ2-7, with 7 bases that match TRBD2. The CDR3 is 15 residues long. Germline-derived CDR1 and CDR2 are LNHNV and YYDKDF (reference sequence). V shed 0 bases and J 6 bases; nucleotides not matched to a gene: 8.